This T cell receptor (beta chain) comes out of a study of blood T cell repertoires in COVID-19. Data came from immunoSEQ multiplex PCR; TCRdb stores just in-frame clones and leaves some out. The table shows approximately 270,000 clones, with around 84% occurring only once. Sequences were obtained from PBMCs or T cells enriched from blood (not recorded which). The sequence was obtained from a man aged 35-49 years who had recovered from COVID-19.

For the CDR3, the DNA is TGTGCCAGTACCCCGGGACATTCGGGAAACGAAAAACTGTTTTTT. This encodes CASTPGHSGNEKLFF. This chain links TRBV19 with TRBJ1-4; TRBD1 is a possible D gene (6 bases). Trimming pared 7 bases from V and 8 bases from J, leaving 20 bases between. Germline lookup yields CDR1 LNHDA and CDR2 SQIVND (reference sequence). There are 15 residues in the CDR3.